This TCR beta chain was sequenced for a study of regulatory T cells in long-lasting Graves disease. CDR3 length: 15 amino acids. Germline V gene data show CDR1 as KGHSH and CDR2 as LQKENI. V trimming: 6 bases; J trimming: 3 bases; junction bases outside the gene matches: 10. iRepertoire HTBI primers and Arm-PCR of CDR3 regions built TCR beta libraries. Original handling: Identification across samples found 50 to 80 TRBV and some 15 TRBJ segments. TCRdb independently ran MiXCR on the multiplex PCR reads; one entry per CDR3 protein. Here the V and J calls rest on TCRdb's processing, not on the authors' analysis. Found here are fewer than 550,000 distinct CDR3 sequences, approximately 21% of them singletons; the top ten hold 7.1%. This sample's time point: persistent/refractory GD, antithyroid drugs over 5 years with positive TRAb. The TCR library was made from RNA that had been extracted from PBMCs in TRIzol.

This specimen consisted of peripheral blood mononuclear cells (PBMCs), obtained when the disease was refractory, from a patient treated with antithyroid drugs. This receptor was identified in a female donor with Graves disease. The chain recombines TRBV18 with TRBJ2-7, with 8 positions matching TRBD2. DNA of the CDR3: TGTGCCAGCTCCCGCTCAGCGGGAGTGATCTACGAGCAGTACTTC. Protein sequence: CASSRSAGVIYEQYF.